This TCR beta chain was sequenced during a study of blood T cell repertoires in COVID-19. Study summary: Sites in the United States, Italy and Spain provided acute and convalescent COVID-19 samples. In each case, the material was cDNA or gDNA derived from T cells, B-cell-depleted T cells, or PBMCs.

In the original workflow: Quantification of nucleated cells was approximated via reference gene primer amplification. This table comes from immunoSEQ multiplex PCR, and its TCRdb copy is limited to in-frame clones, with some not included. Clonal size and the V and J genes are those of that table, whereas D and trimming came from the DNA. The table includes under 250,000 clones, roughly four fifths detected once. Looked up from germline, CDR1 is KGHSH and CDR2 is LQKENI. The CDR3 loop spans 13 amino acids. V was trimmed by 6 bases and J by 2 bases, leaving 10 bases between them. The chain carries TRBV18 and TRBJ1-2; no reliable D call. Sequenced sample: peripheral blood. This clonotype originated in a woman aged 70 to 79 with acute or convalescent COVID-19. CDR3: CASSLGVNYGYTF. The CDR3 nucleotides are TGTGCCAGCTCTCTCGGGGTAAACTATGGCTACACCTTC.